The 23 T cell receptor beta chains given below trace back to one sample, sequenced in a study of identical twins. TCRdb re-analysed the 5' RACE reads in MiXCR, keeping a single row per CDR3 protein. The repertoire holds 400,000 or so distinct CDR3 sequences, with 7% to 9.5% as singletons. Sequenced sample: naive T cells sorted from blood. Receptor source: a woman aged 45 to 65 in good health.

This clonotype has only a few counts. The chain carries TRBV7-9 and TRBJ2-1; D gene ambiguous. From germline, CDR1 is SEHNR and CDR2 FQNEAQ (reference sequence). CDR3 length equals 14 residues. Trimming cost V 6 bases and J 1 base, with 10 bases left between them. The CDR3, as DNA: TGTGCCAGCAGAGGAGTGGGGTCCTACAATGAGCAGTTCTTC. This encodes CASRGVGSYNEQFF.

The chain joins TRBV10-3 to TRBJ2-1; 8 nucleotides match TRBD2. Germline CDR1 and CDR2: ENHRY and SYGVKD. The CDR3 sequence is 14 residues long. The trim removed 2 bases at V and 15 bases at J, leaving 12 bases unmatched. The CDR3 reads CAISEGDPTSGLFF. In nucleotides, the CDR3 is TGTGCCATCAGTGAGGGTGATCCTACTAGCGGTTTGTTCTTC.

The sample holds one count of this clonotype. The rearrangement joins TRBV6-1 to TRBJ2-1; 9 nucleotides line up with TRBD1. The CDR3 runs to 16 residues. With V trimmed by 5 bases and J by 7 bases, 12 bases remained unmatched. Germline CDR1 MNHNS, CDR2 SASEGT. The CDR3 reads CASSSPGQGLGNEQFF. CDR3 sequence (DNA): TGTGCCAGCAGTTCTCCGGGACAGGGCCTTGGGAATGAGCAGTTCTTC.

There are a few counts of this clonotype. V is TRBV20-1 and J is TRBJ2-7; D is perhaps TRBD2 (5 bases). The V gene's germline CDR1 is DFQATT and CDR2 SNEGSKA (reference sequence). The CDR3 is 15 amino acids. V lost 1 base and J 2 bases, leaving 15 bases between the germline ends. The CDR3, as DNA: TGCAGTGCTAGAGGACCGACCCACGGGACCTACGAGCAGTACTTC. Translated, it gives CSARGPTHGTYEQYF.

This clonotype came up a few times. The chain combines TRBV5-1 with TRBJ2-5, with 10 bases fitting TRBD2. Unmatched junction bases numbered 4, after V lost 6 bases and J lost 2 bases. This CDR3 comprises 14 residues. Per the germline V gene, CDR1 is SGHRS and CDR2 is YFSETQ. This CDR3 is CASTGTSVQETQYF. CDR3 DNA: TGCGCCAGCACCGGGACTAGCGTACAAGAGACCCAGTACTTC.

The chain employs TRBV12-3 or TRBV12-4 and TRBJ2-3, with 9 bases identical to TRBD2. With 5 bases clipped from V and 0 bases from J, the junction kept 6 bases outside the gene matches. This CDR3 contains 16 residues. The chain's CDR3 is CASSLSGSLSTDTQYF. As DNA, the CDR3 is TGTGCCAGCAGTCTTAGCGGGAGTCTCAGCACAGATACGCAGTATTTT.

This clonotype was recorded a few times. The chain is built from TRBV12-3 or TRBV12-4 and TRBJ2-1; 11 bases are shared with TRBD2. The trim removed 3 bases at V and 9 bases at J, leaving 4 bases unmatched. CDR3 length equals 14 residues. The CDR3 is CASSFALAGAEQFF. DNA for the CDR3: TGTGCCAGCAGTTTTGCACTAGCGGGAGCTGAGCAGTTCTTC.

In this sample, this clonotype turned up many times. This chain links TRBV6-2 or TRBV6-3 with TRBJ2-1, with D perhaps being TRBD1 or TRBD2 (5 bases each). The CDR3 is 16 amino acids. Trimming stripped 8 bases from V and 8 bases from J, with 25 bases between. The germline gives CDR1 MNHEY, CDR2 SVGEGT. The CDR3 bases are TGTGCCAGCTCAGCCCAAGCGGACACCGCCTTTGATGAGCAGTTCTTC. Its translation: CASSAQADTAFDEQFF.

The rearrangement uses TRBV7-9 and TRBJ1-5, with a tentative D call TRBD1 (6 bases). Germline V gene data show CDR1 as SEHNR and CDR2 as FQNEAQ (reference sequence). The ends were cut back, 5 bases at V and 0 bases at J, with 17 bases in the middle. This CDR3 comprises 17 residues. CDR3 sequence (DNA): TGTGCCAGCAGCCACTCAGGGGTTCGGGATAGCAATCAGCCCCAGCATTTT. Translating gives CASSHSGVRDSNQPQHF.

The CDR3: CAITGTGRTGELFF. For the CDR3, the DNA is TGTGCCATCACTGGGACAGGGAGAACCGGGGAGCTGTTTTTT. The genes are TRBV10-3 and TRBJ2-2; TRBD1 agrees at 9 bases. CDR1 and CDR2 from the germline V gene are ENHRY and SYGVKD. There are 14 residues in the CDR3. Trimming at V came to 7 bases and at J to 5 bases, leaving 5 bases not matched to a gene.

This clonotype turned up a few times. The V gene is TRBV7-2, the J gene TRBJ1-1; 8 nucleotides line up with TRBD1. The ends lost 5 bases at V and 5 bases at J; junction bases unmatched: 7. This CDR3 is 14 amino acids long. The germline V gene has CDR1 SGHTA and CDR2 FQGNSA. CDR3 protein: CASSTRTGFTEAFF. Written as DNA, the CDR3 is TGTGCCAGCAGCACTCGGACAGGGTTTACTGAAGCTTTCTTT.

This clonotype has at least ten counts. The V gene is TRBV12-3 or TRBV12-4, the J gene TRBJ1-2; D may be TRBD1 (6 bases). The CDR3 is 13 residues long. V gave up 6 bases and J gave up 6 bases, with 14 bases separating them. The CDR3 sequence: CASSIKRGHGYTF. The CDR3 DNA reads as TGTGCCAGCAGCATAAAACGGGGGCATGGCTACACCTTC.

This CDR3 reads CASSPQGGPYYNEQFF. Written as DNA, the CDR3 is TGTGCCAGTAGTCCGCAGGGGGGGCCCTACTACAATGAGCAGTTCTTC. This sequence joins TRBV19 and TRBJ2-1; the D call may be TRBD1 or TRBD2 (7 bases each). The CDR3 is 16 amino acids. Per the germline V gene, CDR1 is LNHDA and CDR2 is SQIVND (reference sequence). V was shortened by 5 bases and J by 3 bases, with 17 bases between the two germline ends.

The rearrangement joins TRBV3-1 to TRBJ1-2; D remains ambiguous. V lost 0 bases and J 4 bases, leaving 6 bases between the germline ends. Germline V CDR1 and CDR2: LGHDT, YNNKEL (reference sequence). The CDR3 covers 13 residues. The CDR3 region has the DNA TGTGCCAGCAGCCAAGACGGATCCTATGGCTACACCTTC. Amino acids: CASSQDGSYGYTF.

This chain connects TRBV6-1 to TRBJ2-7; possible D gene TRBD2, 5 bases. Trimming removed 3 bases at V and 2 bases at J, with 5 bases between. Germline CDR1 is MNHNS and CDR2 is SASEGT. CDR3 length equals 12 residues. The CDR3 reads CASSDGAYEQYV. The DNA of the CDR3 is TGTGCCAGCAGTGACGGGGCCTACGAGCAGTACGTC.

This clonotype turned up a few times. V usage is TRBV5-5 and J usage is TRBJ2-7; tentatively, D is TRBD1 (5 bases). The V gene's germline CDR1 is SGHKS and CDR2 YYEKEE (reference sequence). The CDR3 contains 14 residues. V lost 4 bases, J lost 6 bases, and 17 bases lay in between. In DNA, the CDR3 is TGTGCCAGCAGCACGTCCAGGGCACCTCCCGAGCAGTACTTC. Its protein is CASSTSRAPPEQYF.

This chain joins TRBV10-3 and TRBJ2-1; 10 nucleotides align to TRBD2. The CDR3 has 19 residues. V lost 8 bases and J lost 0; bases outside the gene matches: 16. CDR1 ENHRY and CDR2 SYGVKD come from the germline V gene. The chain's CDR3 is CAISKSGLAGATSYNEQFF. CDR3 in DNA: TGTGCCATCTCTAAAAGCGGTCTAGCGGGAGCCACCTCCTACAATGAGCAGTTCTTC.

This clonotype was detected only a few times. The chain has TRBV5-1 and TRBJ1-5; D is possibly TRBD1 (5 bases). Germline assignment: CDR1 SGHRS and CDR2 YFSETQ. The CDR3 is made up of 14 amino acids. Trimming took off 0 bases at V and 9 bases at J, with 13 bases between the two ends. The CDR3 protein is CASSLGGTDRPQHF. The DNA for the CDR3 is TGCGCCAGCAGCTTGGGAGGGACCGACCGGCCCCAGCATTTT.

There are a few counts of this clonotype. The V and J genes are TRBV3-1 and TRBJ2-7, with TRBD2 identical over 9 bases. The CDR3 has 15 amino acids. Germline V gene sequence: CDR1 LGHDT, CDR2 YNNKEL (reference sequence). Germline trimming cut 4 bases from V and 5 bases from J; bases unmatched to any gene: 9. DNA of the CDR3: TGTGCCAGCAGCCCCGAGGCGGGAGGGAGTAACGAGCAGTACTTC. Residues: CASSPEAGGSNEQYF.

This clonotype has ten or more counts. The CDR3 bases are TGCAGTGCTAGAGCCTCCTGGGGGGATGAGCAGTTCTTC. It translates to CSARASWGDEQFF. This chain connects TRBV20-1 to TRBJ2-1; possibly TRBD2 for D (6 bases). Trimming stripped 1 base from V and 8 bases from J, with 12 bases between. The germline CDR1 and CDR2 sequences are DFQATT and SNEGSKA (reference sequence). The CDR3 sequence is 13 residues long.

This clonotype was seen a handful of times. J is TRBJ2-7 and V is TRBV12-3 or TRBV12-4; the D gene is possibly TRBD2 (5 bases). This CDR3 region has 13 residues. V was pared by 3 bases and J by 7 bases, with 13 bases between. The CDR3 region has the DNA TGTGCCAGCAGTTTCGGGGATCCGGGGGAGCAGTACTTC. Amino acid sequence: CASSFGDPGEQYF.

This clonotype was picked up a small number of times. DNA for the CDR3: TGTGCCAGCAGCCCCGGACAGATGAACACCGGGGAGCTGTTTTTT. Protein product: CASSPGQMNTGELFF. This chain links TRBV11-2 with TRBJ2-2; tentatively, D is TRBD1 (6 bases). CDR3 size: 15 residues. Trimming took off 5 bases at V and 1 base at J, with 11 bases between the two ends. Germline V CDR1 and CDR2: SGHAT, FQNNGV.

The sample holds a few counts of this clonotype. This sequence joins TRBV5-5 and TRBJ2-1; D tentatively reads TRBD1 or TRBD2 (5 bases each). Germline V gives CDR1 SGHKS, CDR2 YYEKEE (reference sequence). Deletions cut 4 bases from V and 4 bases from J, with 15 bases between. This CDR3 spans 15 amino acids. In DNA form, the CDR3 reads TGTGCCAGCAGCGGGGACGAATCCTTTTACAATGAGCAGTTCTTC. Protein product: CASSGDESFYNEQFF.